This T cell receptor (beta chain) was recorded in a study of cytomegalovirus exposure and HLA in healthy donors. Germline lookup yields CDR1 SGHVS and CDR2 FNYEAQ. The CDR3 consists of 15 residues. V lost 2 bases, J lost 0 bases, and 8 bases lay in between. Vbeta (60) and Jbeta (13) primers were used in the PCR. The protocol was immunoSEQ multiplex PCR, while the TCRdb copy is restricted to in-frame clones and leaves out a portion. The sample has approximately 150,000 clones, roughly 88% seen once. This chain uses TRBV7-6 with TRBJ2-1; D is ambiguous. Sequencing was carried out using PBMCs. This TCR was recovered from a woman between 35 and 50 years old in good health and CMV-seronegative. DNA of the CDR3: TGTGCCAGCAGCTTACCGCTCGGCTCCTACAATGAGCAGTTCTTC. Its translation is CASSLPLGSYNEQFF.